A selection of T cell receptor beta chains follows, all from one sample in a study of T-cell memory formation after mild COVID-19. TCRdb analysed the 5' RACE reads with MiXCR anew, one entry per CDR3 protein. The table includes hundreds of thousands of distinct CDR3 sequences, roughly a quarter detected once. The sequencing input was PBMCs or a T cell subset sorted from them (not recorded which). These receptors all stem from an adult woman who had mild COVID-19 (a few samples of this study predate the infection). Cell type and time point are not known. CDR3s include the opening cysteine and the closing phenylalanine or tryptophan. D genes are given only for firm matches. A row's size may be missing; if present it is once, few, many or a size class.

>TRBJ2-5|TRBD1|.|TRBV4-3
CASSQGGTGLYQETQYF
TGCGCCAGCAGCCAAGGGGGGACAGGACTATACCAAGAGACCCAGTACTTC
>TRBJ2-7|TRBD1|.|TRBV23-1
CASSPARSGTGIYEQYF
TGCGCCAGCAGTCCCGCCCGGTCCGGGACAGGGATCTACGAGCAGTACTTC
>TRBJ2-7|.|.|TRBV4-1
CASSQYLDGYEQYF
TGCGCCAGCAGCCAATACCTCGACGGCTACGAGCAGTACTTC
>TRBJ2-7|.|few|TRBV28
CASSLIGGYEQYF
TGTGCCAGCAGTTTAATAGGAGGTTACGAGCAGTACTTC
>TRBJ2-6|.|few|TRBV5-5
CASSYLPGSGANVLTF
TGTGCCAGCAGCTACCTACCGGGCTCTGGGGCCAACGTCCTGACTTTC
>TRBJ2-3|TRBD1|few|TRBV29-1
CSVVRGQADTQYF
TGCAGCGTTGTCAGGGGGCAGGCAGATACGCAGTATTTT
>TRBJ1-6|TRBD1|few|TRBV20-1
CSASGDRGLYSPLHF
TGCAGTGCTAGCGGGGACAGGGGGCTTTACTCACCCCTCCACTTT
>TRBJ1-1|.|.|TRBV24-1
CATKSGMNTEAFF
TGTGCCACCAAGTCAGGGATGAACACTGAAGCTTTCTTT
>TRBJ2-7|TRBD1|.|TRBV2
CASSLTGASVEQYF
TGTGCCAGCAGCCTTACAGGGGCCTCTGTCGAGCAGTACTTC
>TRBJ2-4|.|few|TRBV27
CASSLFGAAGANKNIQYF
TGTGCCAGCAGTTTATTCGGAGCGGCCGGGGCTAACAAAAACATTCAGTACTTC
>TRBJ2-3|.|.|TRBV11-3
CASSLGGLVTSDTQYF
TGTGCCAGCAGCTTAGGAGGTTTGGTTACGTCAGATACGCAGTATTTT
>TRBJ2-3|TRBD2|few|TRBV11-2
CASSSSGSNTDTQYF
TGTGCCAGCAGCTCTAGCGGGTCCAACACAGATACGCAGTATTTT
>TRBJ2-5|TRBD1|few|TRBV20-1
CSARRDRVGETQYF
TGCAGTGCTAGGCGGGACAGGGTTGGTGAGACCCAGTACTTC
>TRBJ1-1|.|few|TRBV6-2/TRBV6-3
CASSYGGHTEAFF
TGTGCCAGCAGTTATGGGGGGCACACTGAAGCTTTCTTT
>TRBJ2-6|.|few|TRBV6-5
CASGTLSGANVLTF
TGTGCCAGCGGTACCCTCTCAGGGGCCAACGTCCTGACTTTC
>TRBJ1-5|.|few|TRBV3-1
CASSHNARGLHQPQHF
TGTGCCAGCAGCCATAACGCTCGGGGTTTGCATCAGCCCCAGCATTTT
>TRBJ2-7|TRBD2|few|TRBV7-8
CASSLAGLAGSSYEQYF
TGTGCCAGCAGCTTAGCTGGACTAGCGGGATCAAGCTACGAGCAGTACTTC
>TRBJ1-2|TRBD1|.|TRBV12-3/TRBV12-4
CASRSTGAGVGYTF
TGTGCCAGCAGATCGACAGGGGCGGGCGTAGGCTACACCTTC
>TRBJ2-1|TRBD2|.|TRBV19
CASSIGTSSYNEQFF
TGTGCCAGTAGTATCGGGACTAGCAGCTACAATGAGCAGTTCTTC
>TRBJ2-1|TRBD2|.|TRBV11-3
CASSLEGLAYNEQFF
TGTGCCAGCAGCTTAGAGGGACTAGCGTACAATGAGCAGTTCTTC
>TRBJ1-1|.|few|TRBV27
CASSLYTGMNTEAFF
TGTGCCAGCAGTTTATATACGGGGATGAACACTGAAGCTTTCTTT
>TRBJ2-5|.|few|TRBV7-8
CASSLVRRTQETQYF
TGTGCCAGCAGCTTAGTTCGGCGGACCCAAGAGACCCAGTACTTC
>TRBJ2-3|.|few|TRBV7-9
CASSESRSPSTDTQYF
TGTGCCAGCAGCGAATCTAGGAGTCCGAGCACAGATACGCAGTATTTT
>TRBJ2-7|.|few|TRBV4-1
CASSHSDIAYEQYF
TGCGCCAGCAGCCATTCCGACATAGCCTACGAGCAGTACTTC
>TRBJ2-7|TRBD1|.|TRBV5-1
CASSNRDRDSDEQYF
TGCGCCAGCAGCAACCGGGACAGGGATTCCGACGAGCAGTACTTC
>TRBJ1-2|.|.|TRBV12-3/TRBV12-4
CASSYVDNYGYTF
TGTGCCAGCAGCTACGTGGATAACTATGGCTACACCTTC
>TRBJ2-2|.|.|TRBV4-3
CASSQEDGNTGELFF
TGCGCCAGCAGCCAAGAGGATGGGAACACCGGGGAGCTGTTTTTT
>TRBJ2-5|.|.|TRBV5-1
CASSLGYGAETQYF
TGCGCCAGCAGCTTGGGATACGGGGCAGAGACCCAGTACTTC
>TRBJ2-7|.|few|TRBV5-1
CASSDDRISYEQYF
TGCGCCAGCAGCGACGACAGAATCTCCTACGAGCAGTACTTC
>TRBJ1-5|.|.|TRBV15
CATSRGSSNQPQHF
TGTGCCACCAGCAGGGGGTCCAGCAATCAGCCCCAGCATTTT
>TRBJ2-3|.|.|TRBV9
CASSVEGVELTDTQYF
TGTGCCAGCAGCGTAGAAGGAGTGGAACTCACAGATACGCAGTATTTT
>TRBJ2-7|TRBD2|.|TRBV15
CATSLRLAYDEQYF
TGTGCCACCAGCCTCCGACTAGCGTACGACGAGCAGTACTTC
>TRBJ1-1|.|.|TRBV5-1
CASSLGFGGRFDTEAFF
TGCGCCAGCAGCTTGGGATTCGGGGGTCGGTTCGACACTGAAGCTTTCTTT
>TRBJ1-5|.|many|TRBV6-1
CASKSDGGRQPQHF
TGTGCCAGCAAGTCGGACGGGGGGCGTCAGCCCCAGCATTTT
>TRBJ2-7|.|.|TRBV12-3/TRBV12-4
CASSLIQGSDEQYF
TGTGCCAGCAGTCTCATACAGGGTAGCGACGAGCAGTACTTC
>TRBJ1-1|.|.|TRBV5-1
CASSLPGARNTEAFF
TGCGCCAGCAGCTTGCCCGGGGCGCGGAACACTGAAGCTTTCTTT
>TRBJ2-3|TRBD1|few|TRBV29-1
CSVRQGSSPDTQYF
TGCAGCGTCCGACAGGGATCTAGCCCAGATACGCAGTATTTT